One and the same sample provided the 15 T cell receptor beta chains below, sequenced in a study of blood T cell repertoires in COVID-19. Some clones are missing from TCRdb's copy, which holds only in-frame ones; the method was immunoSEQ multiplex PCR. The sample lists approximately 190,000 clones; roughly four fifths were seen once. What was sequenced was peripheral blood. All receptors derive from a man younger than 45 with active or convalescent COVID-19.

The chain combines TRBV6-5 with TRBJ2-5; 10 bases line up with TRBD1. CDR1 is MNHEY, CDR2 SVGAGI, per germline. The CDR3 loop spans 13 amino acids. Trimming at V came to 6 bases and at J to 5 bases, leaving 3 bases not matched to a gene. The CDR3 DNA follows: TGTGCCAGCAGGAGGACAGGGGGGGAGACCCAGTACTTC. This translates into CASRRTGGETQYF.

The chain has TRBV6-5 and TRBJ1-1, with TRBD1 identical over 9 bases. J lost 0 bases, V lost 6 bases, and 5 bases had no gene match. Germline V gene sequence: CDR1 MNHEY, CDR2 SVGAGI. The CDR3 is made up of 15 amino acids. CDR3 in amino acids: CASRLGQGLNTEAFF. The CDR3 DNA reads TGTGCCAGCAGACTAGGACAGGGGTTGAACACTGAAGCTTTCTTT.

CDR3 sequence (DNA): TGTGCCAGCAGTGAAAATCCTAGCGGTTACACCGGGGAGCTGTTTTTT. This sequence encodes CASSENPSGYTGELFF. The genes are TRBV2 and TRBJ2-2; 7 bases are a match to TRBD2. CDR1 is SNHLY, CDR2 FYNNEI, per germline. Trimming at V came to 2 bases and at J to 3 bases, leaving 6 bases not matched to a gene. This CDR3 has 16 residues.

As DNA, the CDR3 is TGTGCCAGCAGTCCGTCAGATACGCAGTATTTT. It yields the protein CASSPSDTQYF. J is TRBJ2-3 and V is TRBV6-1; D uncertain. The germline V and J ends were trimmed by 5 bases and 4 bases, with 4 bases remaining between them. CDR3 length: 11 residues. Germline CDR1 is MNHNS and CDR2 is SASEGT.

The rearrangement joins TRBV27 to TRBJ1-2, with TRBD1 as a possible D gene (6 bases). From germline, CDR1 is MNHEY and CDR2 SMNVEV (reference sequence). V shed 0 bases and J shed 6 bases, with 8 bases lying between them. The CDR3 consists of 13 residues. Here the CDR3 reads CASSLSAGDGYTF. The CDR3 coding sequence is TGTGCCAGCAGTTTATCAGCAGGGGATGGCTACACCTTC.

V is TRBV5-4 and J is TRBJ1-2, with 8 bases fitting TRBD1. V dropped 0 bases and J dropped 4; count of bases not matched to a gene: 8. CDR1 SGHNT and CDR2 YYREEE come from the germline V gene (reference sequence). This CDR3 is 16 amino acids long. The CDR3 loop is CASSLEGHRGVYGYTF. The CDR3 DNA sequence: TGTGCCAGCAGCTTGGAGGGTCACAGGGGGGTCTATGGCTACACCTTC. Complete variable domain (other parts from reference TRBV5-4 and TRBJ1-2): ETGVTQSPTHLIKTRGQQVTLRCSSQSGHNTVSWYQQALGQGPQFIFQYYREEENGRGNFPPRFSGLQFPNYSSELNVNALELDDSALYLCASSLEGHRGVYGYTFGSGTRLTVV.

The V and J genes are TRBV6-5 and TRBJ1-6; D is undetermined. CDR1 and CDR2 from the germline V gene are MNHEY and SVGAGI. Trimming took 2 bases from V and 0 from J, leaving 8 bases between them. This CDR3 has 16 amino acids. The CDR3: CASSYRESSYNSPLHF. In DNA, the CDR3 is TGTGCCAGCAGTTACAGGGAGAGCTCCTATAATTCACCCCTCCACTTT.

This chain connects TRBV6-2 or TRBV6-3 to TRBJ2-7; tentative D call: TRBD1 (5 bases). V was trimmed by 0 bases and J by 2 bases, leaving 14 bases between them. The germline CDR1 and CDR2 sequences are MNHEY and SVGEGT. This CDR3 spans 16 amino acids. The CDR3 region is CASSYSTSGRAYEQYF. The CDR3 bases are TGTGCCAGCAGTTACTCGACTTCCGGCAGGGCCTACGAGCAGTACTTC.

The rearrangement links TRBV10-2 to TRBJ2-2; 10 bases match TRBD2. J lost 5 bases, V lost 6 bases, and 6 bases had no gene match. Germline CDR1 reads WSHSY; CDR2 reads SAAADI. This CDR3 contains 15 residues. CDR3 in amino acids: CASRPSGGGTGELFF. The CDR3 nucleotides read TGCGCCAGCAGGCCGAGCGGGGGGGGAACCGGGGAGCTGTTTTTT.

The chain combines TRBV7-2 with TRBJ2-7; 9 bases fit TRBD2. Per the germline V gene, CDR1 is SGHTA and CDR2 is FQGNSA. With V trimmed by 1 base and J by 7 bases, 11 bases remained unmatched. This CDR3 is 16 amino acids long. CDR3 coding DNA: TGTGCCAGCAGCTTAGATTTTGGCGGGAGGGCCGATGAGCAGTACTTC. Protein: CASSLDFGGRADEQYF. Looking up the rest from reference TRBV7-2 and TRBJ2-7 gives the full variable domain: GAGVSQSPSNKVTEKGKDVELRCDPISGHTALYWYRQSLGQGLEFLIYFQGNSAPDKSGLPSDRFSAERTGGSVSTLTIQRTQQEDSAVYLCASSLDFGGRADEQYFGPGTRLTVT.

The chain employs TRBV30 and TRBJ1-1; 7 bases are a match to TRBD1. Germline-derived CDR1 and CDR2 are GTSNPN and SVGIG (reference sequence). The CDR3 runs to 12 residues. This CDR3 is CAGDRANTEAFF. The CDR3, as DNA: TGTGCTGGAGACAGGGCGAACACTGAAGCTTTCTTT.

V usage is TRBV5-1 and J usage is TRBJ2-7; TRBD1 aligns across 8 bases. Germline CDR1 reads SGHRS; CDR2 reads YFSETQ. V trimming: 4 bases; J trimming: 2 bases; junction bases outside the gene matches: 5. This CDR3 region has 14 residues. The CDR3 protein is CASSPGTGPYEQYV. The CDR3 bases are TGCGCCAGCAGCCCTGGGACAGGTCCCTACGAGCAGTACGTC.

The chain is built from TRBV7-2 and TRBJ2-5, with 11 bases lining up with TRBD1. V gave up 5 bases and J gave up 2 bases; unmatched junction bases: 4. Germline CDR1 and CDR2: SGHTA and FQGNSA. CDR3 length: 15 amino acids. This chain's CDR3 is CASSARDRGQETQYF. CDR3 coding DNA: TGTGCCAGCAGCGCCCGGGACAGGGGGCAAGAGACCCAGTACTTC. Full variable domain (outside the CDR3, taken from reference TRBV7-2 and TRBJ2-5): GAGVSQSPSNKVTEKGKDVELRCDPISGHTALYWYRQSLGQGLEFLIYFQGNSAPDKSGLPSDRFSAERTGGSVSTLTIQRTQQEDSAVYLCASSARDRGQETQYFGPGTRLLVL.

The chain has TRBV19 and TRBJ1-4, with 8 bases that match TRBD1. The CDR3 has 12 amino acids. The germline CDR1 and CDR2 sequences are LNHDA and SQIVND (reference sequence). The V segment lost 5 bases and the J segment 11 bases; nucleotides outside the gene matches: 4. DNA for the CDR3: TGTGCCAGTAGTGCTCAGGGGGCGAAACTGTTTTTT. This sequence encodes CASSAQGAKLFF.

The rearrangement uses TRBV28 and TRBJ1-2; 10 bases agree with TRBD1. Germline CDR1 and CDR2: MDHEN and SYDVKM. The CDR3 is 14 amino acids. V lost 2 bases and J lost 3; bases outside the gene matches: 0. CDR3 DNA: TGTGCCAGCAGTTTAGGACAGGGGGACTATGGCTACACCTTC. Protein: CASSLGQGDYGYTF.